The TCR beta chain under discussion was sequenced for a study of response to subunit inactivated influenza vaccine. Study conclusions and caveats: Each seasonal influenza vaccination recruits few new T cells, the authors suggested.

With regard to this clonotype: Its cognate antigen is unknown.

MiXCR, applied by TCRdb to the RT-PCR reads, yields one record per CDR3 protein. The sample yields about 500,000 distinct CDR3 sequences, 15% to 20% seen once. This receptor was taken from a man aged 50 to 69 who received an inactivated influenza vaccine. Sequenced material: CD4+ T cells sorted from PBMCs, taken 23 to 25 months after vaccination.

The CDR3 region is CASSYSLDNEQFF. CDR3 sequence (DNA): TGTGCCAGCAGTTACTCATTAGACAATGAGCAGTTCTTC. The J gene is TRBJ2-1, the V gene TRBV6-5; unclear D gene. With 0 bases removed from V and 5 bases from J, the gap between germline ends came to 5 bases. Germline lookup yields CDR1 MNHEY and CDR2 SVGAGI. The CDR3 has 13 residues.